The present TCR beta chain was sequenced within a study of cytomegalovirus exposure and HLA in healthy donors. Study results and limitations: Accurate predictions that matched the HLA-A and HLA-B alleles of most subjects were reportedly made from TCR beta sequences. Across donors, sequencing depth was assumed by presence/absence analyses to be roughly uniform. In a later analysis, TCR association rates varied by HLA locus: DRB1 most, HLA-C fewest. Researchers reported in a later analysis that a missense DCLRE1C variant was tied to TCR beta V- and J-gene trimming.

Germline CDR1 and CDR2: MNHEY and SVGAGI. V was trimmed by 2 bases and J by 3 bases, leaving 17 bases between them. The CDR3 sequence is 16 residues long. About this clone: Antigen specificity is unknown.

The PCR contained 60 Vbeta and 13 Jbeta primers. TCRdb's table, derived via immunoSEQ multiplex PCR, lists solely in-frame clones and lacks some. The sample lists 100,000 to 150,000 clones; about three quarters were seen once. The J gene is TRBJ2-7, the V gene TRBV6-5, with a tentative D call TRBD2 (6 bases). The receptor was isolated from a woman aged 25 to 39 in good health and CMV-seronegative. Sequencing was carried out using PBMCs. CDR3 DNA sequence: TGTGCCAGCAGTTACGATAGCACTAGCCGAAACTACGAGCAGTACTTC. This encodes CASSYDSTSRNYEQYF.